A selection of T cell receptor beta chains follows, all from one sample in a study of cytomegalovirus exposure and HLA in healthy donors. TCRdb keeps only in-frame clones here, not all; method: immunoSEQ multiplex PCR. The sample carries about 100,000 clones, more than 65% recorded once. The sample comprised PBMCs. Every receptor here comes from a woman between 18 and 30 years old in good health and CMV-seropositive. Each CDR3 is given with its conserved first and last residue. D genes are given only for firm matches. Size is omitted from some rows. Given values are once, few, many or a class for expanded clones.

size	V	D	J	DNA	CDR3
.	TRBV19	.	TRBJ1-4	TGTGCCAGTGGTGCTCCAGGGGAGTGGGAAAAACTGTTTTTT	CASGAPGEWEKLFF
.	TRBV19	.	TRBJ1-1	TGTGCCAGTACCGGACTATACACTGAAGCTTTCTTT	CASTGLYTEAFF
once	TRBV19	.	TRBJ2-2	TGTGCCAGTAGTAGGGCAGCGAACACCGGGGAGCTGTTTTTT	CASSRAANTGELFF
.	TRBV7-3	.	TRBJ1-1	TGTGCCAGCAGCTTCGGAGGAACGACTGAAGCTTTCTTT	CASSFGGTTEAFF
.	TRBV9	.	TRBJ1-5	TGTGCCAGCAGCGTAGAAAGGGGGTCGGGTGGCTCCAATCAGCCCCAGCATTTT	CASSVERGSGGSNQPQHF
once	TRBV9	.	TRBJ1-1	TGTGCCAGCAGGAGACAGGACAGTCTCTCTGAAGCTTTCTTT	CASRRQDSLSEAFF
.	TRBV7-2	.	TRBJ2-3	TGTGCCAGCAGCTTACGGGTCCTTCGGGGAGATACGCAGTATTTT	CASSLRVLRGDTQYF
.	TRBV18	.	TRBJ1-6	TGTGCCAGCTCACCGCTCCCAGGTGGGCAGGGGAGTTTTAATTCACCCCTCCACTTT	CASSPLPGGQGSFNSPLHF
few	TRBV6-4	.	TRBJ2-3	TGTGCCAGCAGTGAGGAGGGCGGGGTCTCAGATACGCAGTATTTT	CASSEEGGVSDTQYF
.	TRBV7-2	TRBD1	TRBJ1-2	TGTGCCAGCAGCTATACCTTACAGGGGGCTAACTATGGCTACACCTTC	CASSYTLQGANYGYTF
.	TRBV4-1	TRBD2	TRBJ2-3	TGCGCCAGCAGCCAAGACCGAGGTGGGGGGGGGTATACGCAGTATTTT	CASSQDRGGGGYTQYF
.	TRBV15	.	TRBJ2-4	TGTGCCACCAGCAGTCTTACAGGGAGAGGGAACATTCAGTACTTC	CATSSLTGRGNIQYF
few	TRBV28	.	TRBJ2-7	TGTGCCAGCCGAAGAGCTTCCTACGAGCAGTACTTC	CASRRASYEQYF
.	TRBV29-1	TRBD1	TRBJ2-2	TGCAGCGTGCGGACAGGGGCCACCGGGGAGCTGTTTTTT	CSVRTGATGELFF
.	TRBV4-2	TRBD1	TRBJ1-4	TGTGCCAGCAGCCAATCGGGACAGAGTCCAGAAAAACTGTTTTTT	CASSQSGQSPEKLFF
.	TRBV4-1	.	TRBJ2-7	TGCGCCAGCAGCCAAGCAGGGGCAGGGGACGAGCAGTACTTC	CASSQAGAGDEQYF
.	TRBV2	TRBD1	TRBJ1-4	TGTGCCAGCACAAGGACAGGAGCTAATGAAAAACTGTTTTTT	CASTRTGANEKLFF
.	TRBV7-9	TRBD2	TRBJ2-3	TGTGCCAGCAGCTTCGGGACTAGCGGGGGGCGGAGGACAGATACGCAGTATTTT	CASSFGTSGGRRTDTQYF
.	TRBV27	.	TRBJ2-1	TGTGCCAGCAGACTCTCCCACGGGAGTTATGAGCAGTTCTTC	CASRLSHGSYEQFF
.	TRBV6-5	.	TRBJ1-1	TGTGCCAGCAGTGTCATAAGGGGCGTGACTGAAGCTTTCTTT	CASSVIRGVTEAFF
once	TRBV7-3	.	TRBJ1-2	TGTGCCAGCAGCTCCTCCGTCTATGGCTACACCTTC	CASSSSVYGYTF
.	TRBV9	TRBD1	TRBJ1-4	TGTGCCAGCAGCGCTCCCAGGGGGGCTGGTGAAAAACTGTTTTTT	CASSAPRGAGEKLFF
.	TRBV6-5	.	TRBJ1-2	TGTGCCAGCAGTTACTCGGGCAGGGGATCTGGCTATGGCTACACCTTC	CASSYSGRGSGYGYTF
few	TRBV7-9	TRBD1	TRBJ2-6	TGTGCCAGCAGCCACAACAGGGGGCGGGGGTCTGGGGCCAACGTCCTGACTTTC	CASSHNRGRGSGANVLTF
.	TRBV7-3	.	TRBJ2-1	TGTGCCAGCAGCTTAGAGGGTAGTGAGCAGTTCTTC	CASSLEGSEQFF
.	TRBV6-1	.	TRBJ2-7	TGTGCCAGCAGTGCCCGGGTTTCCTCCTACGAGCAGTACTTC	CASSARVSSYEQYF
few	TRBV30	TRBD1	TRBJ1-2	TGTGCCTGGAGGAGCAGGGGGCACGATGGCTACACCTTC	CAWRSRGHDGYTF
.	TRBV5-5	.	TRBJ1-1	TGTGCCAGCAGCACCCCAGGAGGGGACACTGAAGCTTTCTTT	CASSTPGGDTEAFF
few	TRBV5-4	.	TRBJ1-1	TGTGCCAGCAGCTTGGGGGGCGGGGTTTCTGAAGCTTTCTTT	CASSLGGGVSEAFF
once	TRBV4-3	TRBD1	TRBJ1-5	TGCGCCAGCAGCCAGGTAACAGGGGTTCAGCCCCAGCATTTT	CASSQVTGVQPQHF
.	TRBV15	.	TRBJ2-1	TGTGCCACCAGCAGACCTATTCCGAGCTCCTACAATGAGCAGTTCTTC	CATSRPIPSSYNEQFF
once	TRBV6-6	.	TRBJ1-1	TGTGCCAGCAGCTCGGTTAATGAAGCTTTCTTT	CASSSVNEAFF
.	TRBV5-6	TRBD1	TRBJ1-6	TGTGCCAGCAGCTTGGCAGGGGGTAATAATTCACCCCTCCACTTT	CASSLAGGNNSPLHF
.	TRBV14	TRBD2	TRBJ2-7	TGTGCCAGCAGTCGACTAGCGGGGGTAATCGAGCAGTACTTC	CASSRLAGVIEQYF
many	TRBV19	.	TRBJ2-1	TGTGCCACGGCAGGGTGGGACAATGAGCAGTTCTTC	CATAGWDNEQFF
.	TRBV7-9	.	TRBJ2-7	TGTGCCAGCAGCTTAATAAACTACGAGCAGTACTTC	CASSLINYEQYF
.	TRBV27	TRBD1	TRBJ1-1	TGTGCCAGCAGTGCCCTGGAGGGGGCTACGACTGAAGCTTTCTTT	CASSALEGATTEAFF
.	TRBV11-2	TRBD1	TRBJ1-5	TGTGCCAGCAGCTTAGGAGGGGACAGAAGTCAGCCCCAGCATTTT	CASSLGGDRSQPQHF
.	TRBV6-1	TRBD2	TRBJ2-1	TGTGCCACACACGCGGGGGGCAATGAGCAGTTCTTC	CATHAGGNEQFF
.	TRBV5-4	TRBD2	TRBJ2-3	TGTGCCAGCAGCTTGGGGACTAGCGGGAGGTTTAGGACAGATACGCAGTATTTT	CASSLGTSGRFRTDTQYF
.	TRBV6-5	TRBD1	TRBJ1-6	TGTGCCAGCAGTTATTCGGTCGGGGACAGGGACTCACCCCTCCACTTT	CASSYSVGDRDSPLHF
.	TRBV14	.	TRBJ2-3	TGTGCCAGCAGCCTTAACCTTTTAGGCACAGATACGCAGTATTTT	CASSLNLLGTDTQYF
.	TRBV7-9	TRBD2	TRBJ2-3	TGTGCCAGCAGCTCTACTAGCGGAGCCACAGATACGCAGTATTTT	CASSSTSGATDTQYF
.	TRBV4-3	TRBD2	TRBJ2-3	TGCGCCAGCAGCCAAGGGACCGGGACGGGAGGAACAGATACGCAGTATTTT	CASSQGTGTGGTDTQYF
.	TRBV10-3	TRBD1	TRBJ1-3	TGTGCCATCAACCCTGGGACAGGGGGAAACACCATATATTTT	CAINPGTGGNTIYF
.	TRBV5-4	.	TRBJ2-7	TGTGCCAGCAGCTTGGGGGCAGACACATACGAGCAGTACTTC	CASSLGADTYEQYF
few	TRBV4-1	TRBD1	TRBJ2-1	TGCGCCAGCAGCCAAGCCCTGGGACAGGGGGTCAAAAATGAGCAGTTCTTC	CASSQALGQGVKNEQFF
few	TRBV28	.	TRBJ1-5	TGTGCCAGCAGCCTACTCCGGGGGCCCCAGCATTTT	CASSLLRGPQHF
few	TRBV9	TRBD2	TRBJ2-5	TGTGCCAGCAGCGGGGGACCGGGGGGGACCCAGTACTTC	CASSGGPGGTQYF
.	TRBV5-8	.	TRBJ2-1	TGTGCCAGAGGGGACTTGCCCTCCTACAATGAGCAGTTCTTC	CARGDLPSYNEQFF
few	TRBV25-1	.	TRBJ1-6	TGTGCCAGCAGTGGGGAGTCCTATAATTCACCCCTCCACTTT	CASSGESYNSPLHF
few	TRBV5-4	.	TRBJ1-1	TGTGCCAGCAGAGGGGCCGGGAACACTGAAGCTTTCTTT	CASRGAGNTEAFF
.	TRBV7-8	TRBD2	TRBJ2-7	TGTGCCAGCAGCCCACGGCCTAGCGGGAGCATCGGCGAGCAGTACTTC	CASSPRPSGSIGEQYF
.	TRBV4-3	.	TRBJ2-6	TGCGCCAGCAGCCAAGTTCTCCCGGGACTGGGCTCTGGGGCCAACGTCCTGACTTTC	CASSQVLPGLGSGANVLTF